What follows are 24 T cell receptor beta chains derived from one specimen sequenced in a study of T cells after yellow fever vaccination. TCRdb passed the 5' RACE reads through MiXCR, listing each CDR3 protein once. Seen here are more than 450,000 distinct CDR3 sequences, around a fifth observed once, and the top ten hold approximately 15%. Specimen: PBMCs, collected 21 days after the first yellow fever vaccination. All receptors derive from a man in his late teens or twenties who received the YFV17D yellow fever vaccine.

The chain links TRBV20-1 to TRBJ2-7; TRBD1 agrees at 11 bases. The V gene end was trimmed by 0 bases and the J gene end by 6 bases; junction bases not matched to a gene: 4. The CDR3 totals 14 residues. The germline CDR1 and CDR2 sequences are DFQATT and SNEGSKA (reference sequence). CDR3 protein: CSARDSGQGGEQYV. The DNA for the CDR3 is TGCAGTGCTAGAGACTCGGGACAGGGGGGCGAGCAGTACGTC.

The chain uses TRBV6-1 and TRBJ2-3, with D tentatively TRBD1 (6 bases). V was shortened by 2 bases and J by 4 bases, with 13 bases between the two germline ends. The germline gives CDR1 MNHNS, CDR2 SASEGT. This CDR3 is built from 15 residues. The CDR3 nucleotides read TGTGCCAGCAGTGAAAGGGGGACCACCCCAGATACGCAGTATTTT. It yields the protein CASSERGTTPDTQYF.

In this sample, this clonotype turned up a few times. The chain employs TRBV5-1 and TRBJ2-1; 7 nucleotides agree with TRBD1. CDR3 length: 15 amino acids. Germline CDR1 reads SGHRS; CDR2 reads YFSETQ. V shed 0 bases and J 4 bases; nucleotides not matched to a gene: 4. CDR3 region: CASSLERGQYNEQFF. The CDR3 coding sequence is TGCGCCAGCAGCTTGGAAAGGGGGCAGTACAATGAGCAGTTCTTC.

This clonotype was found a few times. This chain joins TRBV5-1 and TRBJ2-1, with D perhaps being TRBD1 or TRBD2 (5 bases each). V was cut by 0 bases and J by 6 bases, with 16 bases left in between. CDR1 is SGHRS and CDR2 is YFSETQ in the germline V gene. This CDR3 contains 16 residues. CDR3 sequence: CASSLVVTGTTNEQFF. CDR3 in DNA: TGCGCCAGCAGCTTGGTCGTTACCGGGACCACCAATGAGCAGTTCTTC.

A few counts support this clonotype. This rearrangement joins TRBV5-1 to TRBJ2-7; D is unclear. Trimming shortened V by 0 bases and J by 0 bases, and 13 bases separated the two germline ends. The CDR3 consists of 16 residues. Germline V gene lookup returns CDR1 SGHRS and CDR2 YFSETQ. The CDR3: CASSLAEGLSSYEQYF. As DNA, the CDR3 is TGCGCCAGCAGCTTGGCCGAAGGATTATCCTCCTACGAGCAGTACTTC.

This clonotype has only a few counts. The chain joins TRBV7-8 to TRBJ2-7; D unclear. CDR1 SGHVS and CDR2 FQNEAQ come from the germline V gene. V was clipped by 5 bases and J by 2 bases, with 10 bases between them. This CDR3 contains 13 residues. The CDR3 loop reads CASSKQSPYEQYF. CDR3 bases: TGTGCCAGCAGCAAACAGTCCCCCTACGAGCAGTACTTC.

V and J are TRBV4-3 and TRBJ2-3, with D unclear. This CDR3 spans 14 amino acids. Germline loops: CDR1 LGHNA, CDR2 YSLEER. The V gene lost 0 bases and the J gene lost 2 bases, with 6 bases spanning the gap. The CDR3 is CASSQDRITDTQYF. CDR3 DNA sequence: TGCGCCAGCAGCCAAGATAGAATCACAGATACGCAGTATTTT.

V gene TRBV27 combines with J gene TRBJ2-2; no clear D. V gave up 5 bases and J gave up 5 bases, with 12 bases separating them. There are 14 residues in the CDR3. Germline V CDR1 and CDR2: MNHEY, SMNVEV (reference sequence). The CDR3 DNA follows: TGTGCCAGCAGTCCTGTTCTTGGGACCGGGGAGCTGTTTTTT. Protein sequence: CASSPVLGTGELFF.

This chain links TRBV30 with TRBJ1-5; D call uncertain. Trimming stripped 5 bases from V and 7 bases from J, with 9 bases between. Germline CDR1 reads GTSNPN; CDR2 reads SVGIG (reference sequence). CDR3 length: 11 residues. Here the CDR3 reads CAWGVGQPQHF. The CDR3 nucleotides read TGTGCCTGGGGGGTTGGACAGCCCCAGCATTTT.

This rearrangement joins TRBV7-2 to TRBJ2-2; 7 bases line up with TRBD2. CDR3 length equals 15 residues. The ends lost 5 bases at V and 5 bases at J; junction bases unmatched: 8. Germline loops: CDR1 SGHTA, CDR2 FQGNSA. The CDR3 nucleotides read TGTGCCAGCAGCCCATTACCGGGGGGTACCGGGGAGCTGTTTTTT. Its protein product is CASSPLPGGTGELFF.

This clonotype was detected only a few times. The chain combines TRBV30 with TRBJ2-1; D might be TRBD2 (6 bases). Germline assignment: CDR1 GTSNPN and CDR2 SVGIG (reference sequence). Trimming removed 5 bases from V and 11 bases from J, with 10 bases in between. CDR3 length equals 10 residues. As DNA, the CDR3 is TGTGCCTGGGGACTACGGAAGCAGTTCTTC. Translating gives CAWGLRKQFF.

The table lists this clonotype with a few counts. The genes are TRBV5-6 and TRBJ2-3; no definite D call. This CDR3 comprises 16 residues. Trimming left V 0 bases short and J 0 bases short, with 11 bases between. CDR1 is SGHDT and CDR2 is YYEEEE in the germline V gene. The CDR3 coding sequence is TGTGCCAGCAGCTTGGTTAAGAGACGTAGCACAGATACGCAGTATTTT. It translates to CASSLVKRRSTDTQYF.

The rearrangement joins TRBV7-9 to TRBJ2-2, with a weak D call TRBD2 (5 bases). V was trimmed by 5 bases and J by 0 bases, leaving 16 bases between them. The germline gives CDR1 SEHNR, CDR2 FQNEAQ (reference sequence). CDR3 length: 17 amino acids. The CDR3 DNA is TGTGCCAGCAGCGCCACGGAGAGGGCTCCGAACACCGGGGAGCTGTTTTTT. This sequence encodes CASSATERAPNTGELFF.

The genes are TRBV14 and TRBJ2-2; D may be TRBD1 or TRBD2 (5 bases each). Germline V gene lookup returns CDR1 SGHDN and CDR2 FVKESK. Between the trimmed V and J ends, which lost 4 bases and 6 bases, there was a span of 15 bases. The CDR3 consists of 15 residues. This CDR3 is CASSRDRVFAGELFF. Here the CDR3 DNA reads TGTGCCAGCAGCCGGGACCGAGTGTTTGCCGGGGAGCTGTTTTTT.

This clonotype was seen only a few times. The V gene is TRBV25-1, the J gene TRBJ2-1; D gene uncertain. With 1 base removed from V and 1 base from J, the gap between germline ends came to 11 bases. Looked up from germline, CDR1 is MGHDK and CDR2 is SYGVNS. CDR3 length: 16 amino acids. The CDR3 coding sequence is TGTGCCAGCAGTGAATTGGGTCGCGAGTCCTACAATGAGCAGTTCTTC. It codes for CASSELGRESYNEQFF.

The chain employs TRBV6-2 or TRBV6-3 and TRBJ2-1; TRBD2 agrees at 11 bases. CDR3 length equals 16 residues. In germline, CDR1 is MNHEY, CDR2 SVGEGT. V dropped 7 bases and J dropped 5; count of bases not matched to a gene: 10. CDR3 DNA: TGTGCCAGCACATCTCCCGGGACTAGCGGTAACAATGAGCAGTTCTTC. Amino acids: CASTSPGTSGNNEQFF.

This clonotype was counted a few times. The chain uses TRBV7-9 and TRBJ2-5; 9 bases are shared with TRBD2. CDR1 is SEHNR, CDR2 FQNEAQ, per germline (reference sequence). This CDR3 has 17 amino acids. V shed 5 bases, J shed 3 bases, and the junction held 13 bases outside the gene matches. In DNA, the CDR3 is TGTGCCAGCAGCCCCAGGGATAGCGGGGGCCTGGAAGAGACCCAGTACTTC. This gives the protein CASSPRDSGGLEETQYF.

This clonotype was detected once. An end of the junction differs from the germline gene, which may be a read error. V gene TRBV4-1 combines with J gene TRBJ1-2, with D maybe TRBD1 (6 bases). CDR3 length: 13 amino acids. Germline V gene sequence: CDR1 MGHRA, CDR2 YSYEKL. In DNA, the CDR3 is TGCACCAGCAGCCAAGGTGGGGGCCATGGCTACACCTTC. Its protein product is CTSSQGGGHGYTF.

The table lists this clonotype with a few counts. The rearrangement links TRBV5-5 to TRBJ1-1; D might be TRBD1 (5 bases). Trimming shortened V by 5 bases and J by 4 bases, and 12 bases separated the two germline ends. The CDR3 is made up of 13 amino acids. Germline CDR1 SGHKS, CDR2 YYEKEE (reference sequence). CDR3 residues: CASSGRGLTEAFF. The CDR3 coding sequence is TGTGCCAGCAGTGGGCGGGGCCTCACTGAAGCTTTCTTT.

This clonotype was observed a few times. As DNA, the CDR3 is TGCAGTGCTAGAATTAGGACAGGGAGGACGCAGTACTTC. Translation: CSARIRTGRTQYF. V is TRBV20-1 and J is TRBJ2-7, with 8 nucleotides matching TRBD1. Germline CDR1 reads DFQATT; CDR2 reads SNEGSKA (reference sequence). CDR3 length: 13 amino acids. V lost 2 bases, J lost 9 bases, and 9 bases stayed unmatched.

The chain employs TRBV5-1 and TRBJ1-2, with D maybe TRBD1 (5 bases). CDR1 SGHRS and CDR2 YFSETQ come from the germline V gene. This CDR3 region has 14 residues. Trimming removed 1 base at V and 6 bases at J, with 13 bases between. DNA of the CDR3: TGCGCCAGCAGCTTGTTTTCAGGGCAAGATGGCTACACCTTC. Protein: CASSLFSGQDGYTF.

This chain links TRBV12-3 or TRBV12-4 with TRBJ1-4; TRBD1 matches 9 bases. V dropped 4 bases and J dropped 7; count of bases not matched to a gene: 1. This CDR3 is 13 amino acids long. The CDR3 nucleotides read TGTGCCAGCAGTTGGGGACAGGGTGAAAAACTGTTTTTT. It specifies CASSWGQGEKLFF.

In DNA form, the CDR3 reads TGTGCCAGCAGCACCAATTCACCCCTCCACTTT. Its translation: CASSTNSPLHF. The V and J genes are TRBV21-1 and TRBJ1-6. TRBV21-1 is tagged as a pseudogene. CDR3 length: 11 residues.

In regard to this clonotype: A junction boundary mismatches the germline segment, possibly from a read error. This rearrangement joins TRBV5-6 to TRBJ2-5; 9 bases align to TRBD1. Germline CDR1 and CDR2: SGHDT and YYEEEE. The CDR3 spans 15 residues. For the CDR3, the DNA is TGTGCCATCAGCCTCGGACAGGGGACCCAAGAGACCCAGTACTTC. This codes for CAISLGQGTQETQYF. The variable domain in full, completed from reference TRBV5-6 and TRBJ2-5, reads DAGVTQSPTHLIKTRGQQVTLRCSPKSGHDTVSWYQQALGQGPQFIFQYYEEEERQRGNFPDRFSGHQFPNYSSELNVNALLLGDSALYLCAISLGQGTQETQYFGPGTRLLVL.